This is a list of T cell receptor beta chains from one sample in a study of control samples from healthy donors and cancer patients. Generated by immunoSEQ multiplex PCR, the TCRdb table keeps only in-frame clones and is missing some. This table holds 85,000 to 100,000 clones, 90% to 95% found once. Sequenced input: blood. The receptors here all came from a man aged 18 to 30 in good health. The CDR3 runs from the conserved cysteine through the conserved F or W. D genes are given only for firm matches. Expanded clones get a size class; other rows say once, few or many, or leave the size out.

CDR3aa,CDR3nt,d_gene,abundance,v_gene,j_gene
CASSESGSGELFF,TGTGCCAGCAGTGAATCTGGGTCGGGAGAACTGTTTTTT,NA,NA,TRBV2,TRBJ1-4
CASSSRASGTTRRDEQYF,TGTGCCAGCAGCTCGCGAGCCTCAGGGACTACTCGTCGGGACGAGCAGTACTTC,TRBD2,NA,TRBV7-2,TRBJ2-7
CASSPTGGETQYF,TGTGCCAGCAGTCCGACGGGCGGGGAGACCCAGTACTTC,NA,NA,TRBV12-3/TRBV12-4,TRBJ2-5
CASSQETGTYEQYF,TGTGCCAGCAGCCAAGAAACAGGGACCTACGAGCAGTACTTC,NA,NA,TRBV14,TRBJ2-7
CASSQVGITPGDTQYF,TGTGCCAGCAGCCAAGTGGGCATAACCCCTGGAGATACGCAGTATTTT,NA,few,TRBV14,TRBJ2-3
CASSVGGGRYNEQFF,TGTGCCAGCAGCGTAGGAGGGGGGAGATACAATGAGCAGTTCTTC,NA,NA,TRBV9,TRBJ2-1
CASSLASTRLNTEAFF,TGTGCCAGCAGCTTAGCCAGCACGAGGCTAAACACTGAAGCTTTCTTT,NA,NA,TRBV11-2,TRBJ1-1
CASSFRLAGGNTGELFF,TGTGCCAGTAGTTTCCGACTAGCGGGAGGAAATACCGGGGAGCTGTTTTTT,TRBD2,NA,TRBV19,TRBJ2-2
CASSSGLVQETQYF,TGTGCCAGCAGTTCCGGACTAGTTCAAGAGACCCAGTACTTC,TRBD2,NA,TRBV5-4,TRBJ2-5
CASSKGGPRSYEQYF,TGTGCCAGTAGTAAGGGGGGCCCCCGCTCCTACGAGCAGTACTTC,NA,NA,TRBV19,TRBJ2-7
CASSYRVSKNIQYF,TGTGCCAGCAGCTACAGGGTTTCCAAAAACATTCAGTACTTC,NA,NA,TRBV5-5,TRBJ2-4
CSADWEFRGYTF,TGCAGCGCCGACTGGGAGTTCAGGGGCTACACCTTC,NA,NA,TRBV29-1,TRBJ1-2
CAWGPTGNGGYTF,TGTGCCTGGGGTCCGACAGGGAACGGTGGCTACACCTTC,TRBD1,NA,TRBV30,TRBJ1-2
CASSRRQPRDGYTF,TGTGCCAGCAGCCGTAGACAGCCTCGGGATGGCTACACCTTC,NA,NA,TRBV14,TRBJ1-2
CASSDLGGRAPDTQYF,TGTGCCAGCAGCGACCTGGGCGGGAGGGCCCCAGATACGCAGTATTTT,TRBD2,NA,TRBV7-9,TRBJ2-3
CASSLGRGDVLNTEAFF,TGCGCCAGCAGCTTGGGAAGGGGCGATGTGCTGAACACTGAAGCTTTCTTT,NA,NA,TRBV5-1,TRBJ1-1
CASSLGDMSGNTIYF,TGTGCCAGCAGCCTAGGGGACATGTCTGGAAACACCATATATTTT,NA,NA,TRBV3-1/TRBV3-2,TRBJ1-3
CASSFQSGTEAFF,TGTGCCAGCAGCTTTCAGTCGGGGACTGAAGCTTTCTTT,NA,NA,TRBV11-2,TRBJ1-1
CASSPGTVGNTIYF,TGTGCCAGCAGCCCCGGGACAGTGGGAAACACCATATATTTT,TRBD1,NA,TRBV7-8,TRBJ1-3
CATSDPGTGELFF,TGTGCCACCAGTGACCCAGGGACCGGGGAGCTGTTTTTT,NA,NA,TRBV24-1,TRBJ2-2
CASSSRGGETQYF,TGTGCCAGCAGCTCCAGGGGTGGCGAGACCCAGTACTTC,NA,NA,TRBV7-9,TRBJ2-5
CASSERDGYEQYF,TGTGCCAGCAGTGAACGGGACGGCTACGAGCAGTACTTC,NA,NA,TRBV6-1,TRBJ2-7
CARGTSGQPSTDTQYF,TGCGCCAGAGGGACTAGCGGACAACCTAGCACAGATACGCAGTATTTT,TRBD2,NA,TRBV5-1,TRBJ2-3
CASSQDGDRGNTEAFF,TGCGCCAGCAGCCAAGACGGTGACAGGGGGAACACTGAAGCTTTCTTT,TRBD1,NA,TRBV4-1,TRBJ1-1